The 30 T cell receptor beta chains listed next were all sequenced from one sample in a study of OX40 agonist ivuxolimab in advanced cancers. Sequencing was performed with immunoSEQ multiplex PCR; in TCRdb, only in-frame clones are kept and a portion is missing. This sample carries about 80,000 clones, approximately 85% of them seen once, and the ten largest clones take around 5.5%. Sequences were derived from CD4+ or CD8+ T cells sorted from blood, sampled in a trial of the OX40 agonist ivuxolimab. The receptors here all came from an adult with an advanced solid tumor such as melanoma, head and neck, liver or kidney cancer.

The V call is TRBV5-1, the J call TRBJ1-1; tentatively, D is TRBD1 (5 bases). CDR1 and CDR2 (germline): SGHRS, YFSETQ. The V and J ends lost 4 bases and 6 bases respectively, with 19 bases between them. The CDR3 extends over 15 amino acids. For the CDR3, the DNA is TGCGCCAGCAGCACCCATCAGGGACCTTCTGCTGAAGCTTTCTTT. It encodes CASSTHQGPSAEAFF.

This rearrangement joins TRBV2 to TRBJ2-5, with D perhaps matching TRBD2 (5 bases). Germline V CDR1 and CDR2: SNHLY, FYNNEI. V was shortened by 3 bases and J by 4 bases, with 9 bases between the two germline ends. CDR3 length: 13 residues. CDR3 in amino acids: CASSEGALETQYF. CDR3 DNA: TGTGCCAGCAGTGAGGGAGCCTTAGAGACCCAGTACTTC.

The genes are TRBV30 and TRBJ1-3; 10 nucleotides match TRBD1. Germline values: CDR1 GTSNPN, CDR2 SVGIG (reference sequence). This CDR3 region has 15 residues. Germline trimming cut 3 bases from V and 0 bases from J; bases unmatched to any gene: 2. CDR3 amino acids: CAWRTGGISGNTIYF. For the CDR3, the DNA is TGTGCCTGGAGGACAGGGGGCATCTCTGGAAACACCATATATTTT. The variable domain in full, completed from reference TRBV30 and TRBJ1-3, reads SQTIHQWPATLVQPVGSPLSLECTVEGTSNPNLYWYRQAAGRGLQLLFYSVGIGQISSEVPQNLSASRPQDRQFILSSKKLLLSDSGFYLCAWRTGGISGNTIYFGEGSWLTVV.

This chain links TRBV7-2 with TRBJ1-6, with a possible D match to TRBD1 (6 bases). V shed 5 bases and J shed 0 bases, with 11 bases lying between them. Germline V gene sequence: CDR1 SGHTA, CDR2 FQGNSA. The CDR3 length is 16 residues. The CDR3 here is CASSLDSTSYNSPLHF. CDR3 DNA sequence: TGTGCCAGCAGCCTGGACAGTACCTCCTATAATTCACCCCTCCACTTT.

This chain connects TRBV7-3 to TRBJ2-5, with TRBD1 as a possible D gene (5 bases). This CDR3 has 14 amino acids. Germline V CDR1 and CDR2: SGHTA, FQGTGA. Trimming pared 2 bases from V and 1 base from J, leaving 8 bases between. Here the CDR3 reads CASSLDSFQETQYF. For the CDR3, the DNA is TGTGCCAGCAGCTTAGACAGCTTCCAAGAGACCCAGTACTTC.

The genes are TRBV7-2 and TRBJ1-4, with D possibly matching TRBD1 (5 bases). Germline V gene lookup returns CDR1 SGHTA and CDR2 FQGNSA. V was cut by 3 bases and J by 7 bases, with 12 bases left in between. This CDR3 spans 14 amino acids. CDR3 coding DNA: TGTGCCAGCAGCTTTAGTGGGGGTGGTGAAAAACTGTTTTTT. It codes for CASSFSGGGEKLFF.

Only a few counts were recorded for this clone. The rearrangement uses TRBV9 and TRBJ1-2; D call uncertain. There are 16 residues in the CDR3. Germline V lookup: CDR1 SGDLS, CDR2 YYNGEE. V shed 0 bases and J shed 4 bases, with 16 bases lying between them. The CDR3 DNA reads as TGTGCCAGCAGCGTAGCCTCCCAGGCCAATAGCTATGGCTACACCTTC. It is translated as CASSVASQANSYGYTF.

Only one count was recorded for this clone. The V gene is TRBV21-1, the J gene TRBJ2-7. TRBV21-1 has pseudogene status. This CDR3 comprises 16 residues. CDR3: CASSKFTRTDSYEQYF. The CDR3 region has the DNA TGTGCCAGCAGCAAGTTCACCAGGACGGACTCCTACGAGCAGTACTTC.

This clone appeared once. The chain has TRBV5-1 and TRBJ1-1; 9 nucleotides line up with TRBD1. This CDR3 has 13 amino acids. Germline V gene lookup returns CDR1 SGHRS and CDR2 YFSETQ. Trimming removed 4 bases from V and 12 bases from J; junction bases left unmatched: 10. Here the CDR3 reads CASSARDRELPFF. The DNA for the CDR3 is TGCGCCAGCAGCGCCCGGGACAGGGAGTTACCTTTCTTT.

This chain links TRBV5-1 with TRBJ1-1; 9 nucleotides agree with TRBD1. V lost 4 bases and J lost 0; bases outside the gene matches: 22. The CDR3 loop spans 21 amino acids. CDR1 is SGHRS and CDR2 is YFSETQ in the germline V gene. The CDR3 region is CASSPLSPEQGAPGLNTEAFF. CDR3 in DNA: TGCGCCAGCAGCCCGCTATCCCCCGAACAGGGGGCGCCGGGATTGAACACTGAAGCTTTCTTT. Supplemented by reference TRBV5-1 and TRBJ1-1, the full variable domain reads KAGVTQTPRYLIKTRGQQVTLSCSPISGHRSVSWYQQTPGQGLQFLFEYFSETQRNKGNFPGRFSGRQFSNSRSEMNVSTLELGDSALYLCASSPLSPEQGAPGLNTEAFFGQGTRLTVV.

V usage is TRBV7-9 and J usage is TRBJ1-5, with 9 bases identical to TRBD1. CDR3 length equals 15 residues. Losses at the gene ends were 0 bases for V and 7 bases for J; bases not matched to a gene: 4. In germline, CDR1 is SEHNR, CDR2 FQNEAQ (reference sequence). CDR3 loop: CASSLAEGQGQPQHF. CDR3 in DNA: TGTGCCAGCAGCTTAGCGGAGGGACAGGGACAGCCCCAGCATTTT.

This clone appeared a few times. J is TRBJ1-2 and V is TRBV7-2; 8 bases map to TRBD1. This CDR3 has 15 amino acids. The germline gives CDR1 SGHTA, CDR2 FQGNSA. J lost 6 bases, V lost 0 bases, and 6 bases had no gene match. CDR3 residues: CASSLAAGGRDGYTF. CDR3 in DNA: TGTGCCAGCAGCTTAGCGGCAGGGGGCCGGGATGGCTACACCTTC.

The chain employs TRBV30 and TRBJ1-2, with a tentative D call TRBD1 (5 bases). Per germline, CDR1 GTSNPN and CDR2 SVGIG (reference sequence). The CDR3 has 14 residues. With 1 base removed from V and 3 bases from J, the gap between germline ends came to 12 bases. The CDR3 sequence is CAWSGGEADYGYTF. CDR3 DNA sequence: TGTGCCTGGAGTGGAGGGGAGGCTGACTATGGCTACACCTTC.

V gene TRBV30 combines with J gene TRBJ1-2; tentatively, D is TRBD1 (6 bases). CDR1 is GTSNPN, CDR2 SVGIG, per germline (reference sequence). The ends were cut back, 1 base at V and 8 bases at J, with 14 bases in the middle. The CDR3 loop spans 13 amino acids. The CDR3 bases are TGTGCCTGGAGTGAACGGGGGGCGCGGGGCTACACCTTC. Translated: CAWSERGARGYTF. The whole variable domain, filled in from reference TRBV30 and TRBJ1-2, reads SQTIHQWPATLVQPVGSPLSLECTVEGTSNPNLYWYRQAAGRGLQLLFYSVGIGQISSEVPQNLSASRPQDRQFILSSKKLLLSDSGFYLCAWSERGARGYTFGSGTRLTVV.

V is TRBV9 and J is TRBJ2-3, with D possibly matching TRBD2 (6 bases). The germline gives CDR1 SGDLS, CDR2 YYNGEE. Trimming removed 4 bases from V and 6 bases from J, with 15 bases in between. The CDR3 consists of 14 residues. The CDR3 loop is CASSPSGGGDTQYF. DNA of the CDR3: TGTGCCAGCAGCCCCAGTGGAGGAGGGGATACGCAGTATTTT.

DNA for the CDR3: TGTGCCAGCAGTACATCGGGACAGGGGGCGCGAGGCTACACCTTC. Translated: CASSTSGQGARGYTF. The chain links TRBV6-6 to TRBJ1-2, with 12 bases lining up with TRBD1. CDR1 is MNHNY and CDR2 is SVGAGI in the germline V gene (reference sequence). There are 15 residues in the CDR3. V dropped 5 bases and J dropped 8; count of bases not matched to a gene: 9.

Comment on this clone: Other DNA sequences of this sample code for an identical CDR3. This rearrangement joins TRBV5-6 to TRBJ1-4; D call uncertain. This CDR3 is built from 14 residues. Germline V gives CDR1 SGHDT, CDR2 YYEEEE. With 2 bases removed from V and 1 base from J, the gap between germline ends came to 6 bases. The CDR3 is CASSLGRTNEKLFF. CDR3 nucleotide sequence: TGTGCCAGCAGCTTAGGGAGAACTAATGAAAAACTGTTTTTT.

The V and J genes are TRBV11-2 and TRBJ1-2; 7 bases agree with TRBD1. The V and J ends lost 1 base and 8 bases, in that order; junction bases with no gene match: 7. The V gene's germline CDR1 is SGHAT and CDR2 FQNNGV. This CDR3 comprises 14 residues. Here the CDR3 reads CASSLAGGAYGYTF. The CDR3 bases are TGTGCCAGCAGCTTAGCAGGGGGGGCCTACGGCTACACCTTC.

This chain connects TRBV6-6 to TRBJ1-2; D perhaps matches TRBD1 (5 bases). This CDR3 comprises 14 residues. Between the trimmed V and J ends, which lost 6 bases and 4 bases, there was a span of 15 bases. The germline V gene has CDR1 MNHNY and CDR2 SVGAGI (reference sequence). CDR3 DNA: TGTGCCAGCAGCCCAGGCGGGGGGACCTATGGCTACACCTTC. Translating it yields CASSPGGGTYGYTF.

The rearrangement links TRBV4-2 to TRBJ2-7, with D tentatively TRBD1 (5 bases). The CDR3 has 13 amino acids. Trimming took off 3 bases at V and 3 bases at J, with 9 bases between the two ends. CDR1 is LGHNA, CDR2 YNFKEQ, per germline. The CDR3 sequence is CASSQAGHYEQYF. Here the CDR3 DNA reads TGTGCCAGCAGCCAGGCTGGACACTACGAGCAGTACTTC.

This clone was counted a few times. The same CDR3 can be traced to other DNA sequences in this sample. This rearrangement joins TRBV12-5 to TRBJ1-2; D gene uncertain. CDR3 length: 13 residues. Trimming pared 3 bases from V and 0 bases from J, leaving 5 bases between. The germline V gene encodes CDR1 LGHNT and CDR2 FRNRAP. The CDR3: CASGFGTNYGYTF. CDR3 DNA sequence: TGTGCTAGTGGTTTTGGGACTAACTATGGCTACACCTTC.

The V call is TRBV4-1, the J call TRBJ2-5; no clear D. Per the germline V gene, CDR1 is MGHRA and CDR2 is YSYEKL. V was cut by 0 bases and J by 2 bases, with 10 bases left in between. The CDR3 loop spans 15 amino acids. In DNA, the CDR3 is TGCGCCAGCAGCCAAGATTTGGGCCAGCAAGAGACCCAGTACTTC. It specifies CASSQDLGQQETQYF.

This rearrangement joins TRBV7-3 to TRBJ2-6; the D is unclear. Per the germline V gene, CDR1 is SGHTA and CDR2 is FQGTGA. The CDR3 runs to 17 residues. V lost 1 base, J lost 0 bases, and 10 bases lay in between. CDR3 amino acids: CASSLMLSSSGANVLTF. CDR3 nucleotide sequence: TGTGCCAGCAGCTTAATGCTCTCAAGCTCTGGGGCCAACGTCCTGACTTTC.

In DNA, the CDR3 is TGTGCCAGCAGCGTTCAGGGTTCACTCTCTGGGGCCAACGTCCTGACTTTC. This gives the protein CASSVQGSLSGANVLTF. J is TRBJ2-6 and V is TRBV5-8; the D gene is possibly TRBD1 (5 bases). Germline loops: CDR1 SGHTS, CDR2 YDEGEE. Trimming stripped 4 bases from V and 0 bases from J, with 14 bases between. This CDR3 is built from 17 residues.

This chain uses TRBV27 with TRBJ2-7; TRBD1 or TRBD2 may be the D gene (6 bases each). The CDR3 loop spans 19 amino acids. V was shortened by 1 base and J by 1 base, with 23 bases between the two germline ends. The germline V gene encodes CDR1 MNHEY and CDR2 SMNVEV (reference sequence). The CDR3 DNA sequence: TGTGCCAGCAGTTTATGGGGGCCGGGGGAGACCATCTATTCCTACGAGCAGTACTTC. It specifies CASSLWGPGETIYSYEQYF.

In its sample, this clone was seen once. The chain recombines TRBV12-5 with TRBJ1-1, with D uncertain. V was clipped by 2 bases and J by 1 base, with 5 bases between them. CDR3 length: 13 residues. Germline lookup yields CDR1 LGHNT and CDR2 FRNRAP. The CDR3 is CASGLSRNTEAFF. The CDR3, as DNA: TGTGCTAGTGGTTTGTCCAGGAACACTGAAGCTTTCTTT.

This clone showed up just a few times. The chain is built from TRBV27 and TRBJ2-7, with D possibly TRBD2 on 5 matching bases. The CDR3 totals 14 residues. Trimming cost V 2 bases and J 3 bases, with 11 bases left between them. Germline assignment: CDR1 MNHEY and CDR2 SMNVEV (reference sequence). The CDR3 DNA sequence: TGTGCCAGCAGTTTAGCACGAGGGAGCTACGAGCAGTACTTC. This sequence encodes CASSLARGSYEQYF.

This chain uses TRBV6-5 with TRBJ1-2; TRBD1 agrees at 12 bases. This CDR3 comprises 14 residues. After removal of 8 bases from V and 5 bases from J, the junction contained 6 bases not matched to a gene. CDR1 MNHEY and CDR2 SVGAGI come from the germline V gene. CDR3 region: CASSGTGGGYGYTF. The CDR3 nucleotides read TGTGCCAGCTCGGGGACAGGGGGCGGTTATGGCTACACCTTC.

This chain joins TRBV5-6 and TRBJ2-7; tentative D call: TRBD1 (6 bases). Germline CDR1 is SGHDT and CDR2 is YYEEEE. Trimming pared 3 bases from V and 0 bases from J, leaving 10 bases between. This CDR3 comprises 14 residues. The chain's CDR3 is CASSWGPSSYEQYF. The CDR3 region has the DNA TGTGCCAGCAGCTGGGGGCCTAGCTCCTACGAGCAGTACTTC.

The V gene is TRBV27, the J gene TRBJ2-1; the match to TRBD2 covers 8 bases. Trimming cost V 6 bases and J 6 bases; bases outside gene matches: 10. Germline V gene sequence: CDR1 MNHEY, CDR2 SMNVEV (reference sequence). CDR3 length: 15 amino acids. The CDR3 reads CASRLPGLGTNEQFF. The CDR3 bases are TGTGCCAGCAGATTACCGGGACTAGGGACCAATGAGCAGTTCTTC.